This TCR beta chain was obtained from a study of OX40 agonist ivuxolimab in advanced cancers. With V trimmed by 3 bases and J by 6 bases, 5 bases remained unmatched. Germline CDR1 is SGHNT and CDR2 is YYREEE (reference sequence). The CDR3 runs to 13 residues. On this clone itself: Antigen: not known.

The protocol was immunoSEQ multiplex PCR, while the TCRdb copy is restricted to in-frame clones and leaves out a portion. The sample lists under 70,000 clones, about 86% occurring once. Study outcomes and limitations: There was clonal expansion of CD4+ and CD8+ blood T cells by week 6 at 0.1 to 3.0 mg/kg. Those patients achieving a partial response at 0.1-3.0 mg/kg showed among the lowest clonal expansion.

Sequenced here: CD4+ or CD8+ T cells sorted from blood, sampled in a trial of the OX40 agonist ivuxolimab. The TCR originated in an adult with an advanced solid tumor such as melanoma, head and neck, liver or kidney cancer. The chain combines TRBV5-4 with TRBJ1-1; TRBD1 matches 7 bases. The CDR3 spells CASSSRQGAEAFF. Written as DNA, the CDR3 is TGTGCCAGCAGCTCCCGGCAGGGGGCTGAAGCTTTCTTT.